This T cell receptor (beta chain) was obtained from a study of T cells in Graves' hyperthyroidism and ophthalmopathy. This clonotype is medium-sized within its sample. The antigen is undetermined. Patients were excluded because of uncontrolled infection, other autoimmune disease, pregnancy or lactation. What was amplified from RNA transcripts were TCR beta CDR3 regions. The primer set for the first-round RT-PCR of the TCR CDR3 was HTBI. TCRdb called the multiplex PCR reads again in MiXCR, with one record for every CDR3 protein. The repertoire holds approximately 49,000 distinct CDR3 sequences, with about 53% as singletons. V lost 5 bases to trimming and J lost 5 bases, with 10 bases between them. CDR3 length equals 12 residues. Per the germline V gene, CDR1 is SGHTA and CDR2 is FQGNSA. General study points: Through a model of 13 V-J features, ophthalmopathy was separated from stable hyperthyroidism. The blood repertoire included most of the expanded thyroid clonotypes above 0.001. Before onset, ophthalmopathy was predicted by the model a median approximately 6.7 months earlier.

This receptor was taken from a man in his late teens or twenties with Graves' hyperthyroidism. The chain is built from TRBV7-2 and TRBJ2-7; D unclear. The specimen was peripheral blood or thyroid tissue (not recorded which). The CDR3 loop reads CASSPKRNEQYF. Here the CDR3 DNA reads TGTGCCAGCAGCCCAAAACGAAACGAGCAGTACTTC.